This entry features one T cell receptor beta chain sequence. The antigen remains undetermined. The source material, RNA transcripts, was used to amplify TCR beta CDR3 regions. An initial round of RT-PCR targeting the TCR CDR3 relied on the HTBI primer set. MiXCR, run by TCRdb on the multiplex PCR reads, gives a single entry per CDR3 protein. The sample yields about 250,000 distinct CDR3 sequences, roughly 22% seen once. The source of the sample is a study of T cells in Graves' hyperthyroidism and ophthalmopathy. Whole-study context: At the time of initial diagnosis and before any treatment, peripheral blood was collected.

For the diagnoses, clinical symptoms, serum thyroxine and TRAb, thyroid ultrasound and orbital computed tomography were used. This CDR3 contains 15 residues. Trimming cost V 3 bases and J 5 bases, with 14 bases left between them. Study conclusions and caveats: Ophthalmopathy got predicted by the model a median about 6.7 months before its onset. Most thyroid clonotypes with frequency above 0.001 were detected in blood.

This sequence joins TRBV12-3 or TRBV12-4 and TRBJ2-1; D is possibly TRBD2 (6 bases). The sequence was collected from a man under 40 with Graves' ophthalmopathy. Sequenced sample: blood. CDR3 in DNA: TGTGCCAGCAGTTTGCAGCTAGCGCCTAACAATGAGCAGTTCTTC. It yields the protein CASSLQLAPNNEQFF.